This T cell receptor (beta chain) was profiled in a study of cytomegalovirus exposure and HLA in healthy donors. Study-level background: Of all 400 or so donors who were genotyped, 75% to 90% belonged to the Caucasian-associated ancestry cluster.

Vbeta (60) and Jbeta (13) primers were used in the PCR. Only in-frame clones appear in the TCRdb table, and some are missing; sequencing was by immunoSEQ multiplex PCR. The table records 90,000 to 100,000 clones, around 80% of them present only once. Study-level results: The classifier, whose performance was assessed in both the original and validation cohorts, reportedly diagnosed cytomegalovirus status with high specificity and sensitivity.

V gave up 5 bases and J gave up 0 bases; unmatched junction bases: 11. Germline loops: CDR1 SGHTA, CDR2 FQGNSA. This CDR3 region has 18 residues. While unrecorded immune exposures were likely, the donors were nominally healthy when sampled. Comments on this clone: Its specificity is not known.

This clonotype was obtained from a man aged 35-49 years in good health and CMV-seronegative. This sequence joins TRBV7-2 and TRBJ2-3; 10 positions match TRBD2. Material for sequencing was PBMCs. The CDR3 reads CASSPLVTSGWSTDTQYF. CDR3 DNA sequence: TGTGCCAGCAGCCCACTGGTGACTAGCGGGTGGAGCACAGATACGCAGTATTTT. Together with reference TRBV7-2 and TRBJ2-3, the CDR3 gives the full variable domain: GAGVSQSPSNKVTEKGKDVELRCDPISGHTALYWYRQSLGQGLEFLIYFQGNSAPDKSGLPSDRFSAERTGGSVSTLTIQRTQQEDSAVYLCASSPLVTSGWSTDTQYFGPGTRLTVL.